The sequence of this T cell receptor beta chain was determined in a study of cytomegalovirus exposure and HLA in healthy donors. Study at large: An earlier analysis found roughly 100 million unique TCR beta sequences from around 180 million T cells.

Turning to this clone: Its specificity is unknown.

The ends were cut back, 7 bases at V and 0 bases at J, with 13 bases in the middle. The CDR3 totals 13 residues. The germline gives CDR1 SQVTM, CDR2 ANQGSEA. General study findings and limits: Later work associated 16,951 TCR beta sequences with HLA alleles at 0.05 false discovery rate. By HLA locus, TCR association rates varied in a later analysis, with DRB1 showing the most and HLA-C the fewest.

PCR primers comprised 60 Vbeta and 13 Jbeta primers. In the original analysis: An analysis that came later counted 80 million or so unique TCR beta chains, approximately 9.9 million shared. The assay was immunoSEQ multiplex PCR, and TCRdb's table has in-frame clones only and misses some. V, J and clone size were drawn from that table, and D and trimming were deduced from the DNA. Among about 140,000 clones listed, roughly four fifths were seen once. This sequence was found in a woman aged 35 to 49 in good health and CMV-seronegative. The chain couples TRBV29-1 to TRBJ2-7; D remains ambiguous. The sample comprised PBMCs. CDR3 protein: CSARRAGSYEQYF. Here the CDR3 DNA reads TGCAGCGCCCGACGCGCAGGCTCCTACGAGCAGTACTTC.